Each of the 26 T cell receptor beta chains below was sequenced from the same sample in a study of cytomegalovirus exposure and HLA in healthy donors. Using immunoSEQ multiplex PCR, the repertoire was profiled, and TCRdb retains in-frame clones only, with some absent. Of approximately 76,000 clones listed, 94% are singletons. Material: PBMCs. The receptors were gathered from a woman younger than 30 in good health and CMV-seropositive.

This chain links TRBV18 with TRBJ2-5; no clear D. The CDR3 is 14 residues long. V shed 0 bases and J shed 5 bases, with 10 bases lying between them. Germline V gives CDR1 KGHSH, CDR2 LQKENI. The CDR3 protein is CASSPPASWETQYF. The CDR3 bases are TGTGCCAGCTCACCACCCGCCAGTTGGGAGACCCAGTACTTC.

The chain recombines TRBV11-3 with TRBJ1-3; no firm D call. The germline V gene has CDR1 SGHNT and CDR2 YENEEA. The CDR3 has 15 residues. With 5 bases removed from V and 4 bases from J, the gap between germline ends came to 15 bases. CDR3 nucleotide sequence: TGTGCCAGCAGCCTAAAGGGAGTCTCCGGAAACACCATATATTTT. As protein: CASSLKGVSGNTIYF. Complete variable domain (other parts from reference TRBV11-3 and TRBJ1-3): EAGVVQSPRYKIIEKKQPVAFWCNPISGHNTLYWYLQNLGQGPELLIRYENEEAVDDSQLPKDRFSAERLKGVDSTLKIQPAELGDSAVYLCASSLKGVSGNTIYFGEGSWLTVV.

V is TRBV19 and J is TRBJ2-3; maybe TRBD1 (5 bases). From germline, CDR1 is LNHDA and CDR2 SQIVND (reference sequence). The CDR3 spans 16 residues. The V end was cut by 4 bases, the J end by 0 bases, with 14 bases between. CDR3 bases: TGTGCCAGTAGTACAGGGATCACCCAGAGCACAGATACGCAGTATTTT. Its protein is CASSTGITQSTDTQYF.

This clone was observed once. The genes are TRBV5-4 and TRBJ2-4; possibly TRBD2 for D (6 bases). CDR3 size: 15 residues. The V end was cut by 4 bases, the J end by 5 bases, with 16 bases between. Germline V lookup: CDR1 SGHNT, CDR2 YYREEE (reference sequence). The CDR3 bases are TGTGCCAGCAGCAAAAGGACTACTCTTGAAAACATTCAGTACTTC. It encodes CASSKRTTLENIQYF.

Written as DNA, the CDR3 is TGTGCCAGCAGTTTATGGGGACTACTGAGCTCCTATAATTCACCCCTCCACTTT. Protein sequence: CASSLWGLLSSYNSPLHF. This chain uses TRBV28 with TRBJ1-6, with a possible D match to TRBD1 (5 bases). V was trimmed by 0 bases and J by 0 bases, leaving 12 bases between them. The CDR3 runs to 18 residues. Germline-derived CDR1 and CDR2 are MDHEN and SYDVKM.

This chain uses TRBV7-3 with TRBJ1-1, with D unclear. The CDR3 runs to 13 residues. The ends were cut back, 0 bases at V and 5 bases at J, with 7 bases in the middle. From germline, CDR1 is SGHTA and CDR2 FQGTGA. The CDR3 loop reads CASSLTRSTEAFF. The CDR3 region has the DNA TGTGCCAGCAGCTTAACCCGGTCTACTGAAGCTTTCTTT.

V and J are TRBV6-5 and TRBJ1-2, with 7 bases identical to TRBD1. Germline assignment: CDR1 MNHEY and CDR2 SVGAGI. After removal of 5 bases from V and 5 bases from J, the junction contained 11 bases not matched to a gene. The CDR3 totals 15 residues. The CDR3 bases are TGTGCCAGCAGTCGTGATAGGGACAGCTCATATGGCTACACCTTC. Translating gives CASSRDRDSSYGYTF.

V is TRBV14 and J is TRBJ1-5, with D unresolved. The CDR3 spans 14 residues. The germline gives CDR1 SGHDN, CDR2 FVKESK. V lost 0 bases, J lost 4 bases, and 7 bases lay in between. This CDR3 reads CASSQERGNQPQHF. The DNA for the CDR3 is TGTGCCAGCAGCCAAGAACGGGGAAATCAGCCCCAGCATTTT.

V usage is TRBV30 and J usage is TRBJ1-1; D may be TRBD1 (5 bases). V gave up 0 bases and J gave up 3 bases, with 17 bases separating them. This CDR3 has 16 amino acids. Germline V CDR1 and CDR2: GTSNPN, SVGIG (reference sequence). The chain's CDR3 is CAWSVGGTLPDTEAFF. The CDR3 DNA sequence: TGTGCCTGGAGTGTTGGGGGGACCCTTCCCGACACTGAAGCTTTCTTT.

This chain connects TRBV5-6 to TRBJ1-2, with D hard to call. The CDR3 sequence is 12 residues long. CDR1 and CDR2 from the germline V gene are SGHDT and YYEEEE. Trimming removed 3 bases from V and 4 bases from J, with 7 bases in between. Here the CDR3 reads CASSSTSYGYTF. The CDR3 nucleotides are TGTGCCAGCAGCTCAACTTCCTATGGCTACACCTTC.

The chain uses TRBV7-9 and TRBJ2-1, with TRBD1 matching 7 bases. This CDR3 contains 13 residues. CDR1 and CDR2 (germline): SEHNR, FQNEAQ (reference sequence). Trimming took 5 bases from V and 10 from J; bases not matched to a gene: 8. This CDR3 is CASSLGTAQEQFF. The CDR3 bases are TGTGCCAGCAGCCTCGGGACAGCTCAGGAGCAGTTCTTC.

The V and J genes are TRBV9 and TRBJ2-3, with unresolved D. The CDR3 extends over 12 amino acids. V was clipped by 0 bases and J by 5 bases, with 4 bases between them. In germline, CDR1 is SGDLS, CDR2 YYNGEE. As DNA, the CDR3 is TGTGCCAGCAGCGTAGGCGAAGATACGCAGTATTTT. It is translated as CASSVGEDTQYF.

The rearrangement joins TRBV19 to TRBJ2-7; TRBD1 agrees at 7 bases. V shed 5 bases and J 3 bases; nucleotides not matched to a gene: 7. The CDR3 has 14 amino acids. Germline CDR1 and CDR2: LNHDA and SQIVND (reference sequence). DNA of the CDR3: TGTGCCAGTAGTTTCCGGGACAGACACTACGAGCAGTACTTC. This translates into CASSFRDRHYEQYF.

V gene TRBV29-1 combines with J gene TRBJ2-1; 9 bases agree with TRBD1. Germline V lookup: CDR1 SQVTM, CDR2 ANQGSEA. Trimming cost V 4 bases and J 2 bases; bases outside gene matches: 3. The CDR3 is made up of 14 amino acids. The CDR3 bases are TGCAGCGTTGGACAGGGGGAGCCCTACAATGAGCAGTTCTTC. The encoded protein is CSVGQGEPYNEQFF.

Concerning this clone: The sample carries other DNA sequences with the same CDR3. The chain couples TRBV15 to TRBJ2-7; maybe TRBD1 (6 bases). Germline CDR1 LNHNV, CDR2 YYDKDF (reference sequence). There are 14 residues in the CDR3. V gave up 0 bases and J gave up 3 bases, with 9 bases separating them. CDR3 sequence: CATSRDRGNYEQYF. In nucleotides, the CDR3 is TGTGCCACCAGCAGAGACAGGGGTAACTACGAGCAGTACTTC.

This rearrangement joins TRBV9 to TRBJ2-3; 8 bases line up with TRBD2. The CDR3 totals 15 residues. The V segment lost 4 bases and the J segment 6 bases; nucleotides outside the gene matches: 10. CDR1 and CDR2 from the germline V gene are SGDLS and YYNGEE. CDR3 in amino acids: CASSPHGGGADTQYF. The CDR3 nucleotides read TGTGCCAGCAGCCCACACGGGGGGGGCGCGGATACGCAGTATTTT.

The chain carries TRBV6-1 and TRBJ1-1; D is possibly TRBD1 (6 bases). V was shortened by 8 bases and J by 6 bases, with 16 bases between the two germline ends. From germline, CDR1 is MNHNS and CDR2 SASEGT. The CDR3 has 13 residues. CDR3 sequence reads: CASQVGGQAEAFF. CDR3 in DNA: TGTGCCAGCCAGGTCGGGGGGCAAGCTGAAGCTTTCTTT.

The chain recombines TRBV7-2 with TRBJ2-2; D call uncertain. The CDR3 covers 14 residues. V lost 3 bases and J 3 bases, leaving 8 bases between the germline ends. Germline CDR1 reads SGHTA; CDR2 reads FQGNSA. The CDR3, as DNA: TGTGCCAGCAGCTTTACAGTATACACCGGGGAGCTGTTTTTT. Encoded protein: CASSFTVYTGELFF.

The chain uses TRBV5-1 and TRBJ2-3; D call uncertain. V was trimmed by 3 bases and J by 0 bases, leaving 5 bases between them. The CDR3 is made up of 13 amino acids. CDR1 is SGHRS, CDR2 YFSETQ, per germline. The chain's CDR3 is CASSSKSTDTQYF. In DNA, the CDR3 is TGCGCCAGCAGCTCTAAGAGCACAGATACGCAGTATTTT.

J is TRBJ2-6 and V is TRBV28; 15 bases line up with TRBD2. The CDR3 contains 19 residues. The ends lost 8 bases at V and 4 bases at J; junction bases unmatched: 12. Germline V lookup: CDR1 MDHEN, CDR2 SYDVKM. The CDR3: CASSSIWTSGRGGANVLTF. CDR3 nucleotide sequence: TGTGCCAGCTCATCAATATGGACTAGCGGGAGGGGAGGGGCCAACGTCCTGACTTTC.

This clone has a single count. This chain connects TRBV25-1 to TRBJ1-4, with D tentatively TRBD1 (6 bases). The germline gives CDR1 MGHDK, CDR2 SYGVNS. The CDR3 totals 14 residues. V was pared by 1 base and J by 8 bases, with 11 bases between. CDR3 residues: CASSEFGGHEKLFF. In nucleotides, the CDR3 is TGTGCCAGCAGTGAATTCGGGGGGCACGAAAAACTGTTTTTT.

This clone was detected a few times. J is TRBJ1-1 and V is TRBV5-1; D perhaps matches TRBD1 (6 bases). CDR1 is SGHRS and CDR2 is YFSETQ in the germline V gene. V lost 6 bases, J lost 4 bases, and 13 bases lay in between. The CDR3 has 13 amino acids. The CDR3: CASTNQGFTEAFF. CDR3 coding DNA: TGCGCCAGCACCAACCAGGGGTTCACTGAAGCTTTCTTT.

CDR3 sequence: CASSFLLAGGANTGELFF. The CDR3 region has the DNA TGTGCCAGCAGCTTCTTGCTAGCGGGAGGTGCGAACACCGGGGAGCTGTTTTTT. This chain uses TRBV11-2 with TRBJ2-2, with 11 bases identical to TRBD2. The junction had 6 bases not matched to a gene; V was cut back by 3 bases and J by 0 bases. The CDR3 is 18 amino acids. Germline-derived CDR1 and CDR2 are SGHAT and FQNNGV.

This chain uses TRBV5-1 with TRBJ2-7; D gene unclear. The CDR3 is 15 residues long. CDR1 and CDR2 (germline): SGHRS, YFSETQ. V lost 0 bases to trimming and J lost 5 bases, with 15 bases between them. The DNA for the CDR3 is TGCGCCAGCAGCTTGGGCACCAGATCGGGTGACGAGCAGTACTTC. Translated, it gives CASSLGTRSGDEQYF.

The rearrangement joins TRBV25-1 to TRBJ1-6, with 7 nucleotides matching TRBD1. Germline V gives CDR1 MGHDK, CDR2 SYGVNS. The CDR3 spans 14 residues. Trimming took 5 bases from V and 8 from J; bases not matched to a gene: 6. The CDR3 region has the DNA TGTGCCAGCAGTCTGAGAGACAGGGATTCACCCCTCCACTTT. This gives the protein CASSLRDRDSPLHF.

The chain employs TRBV7-3 and TRBJ2-1; D is perhaps TRBD2 (5 bases). V lost 5 bases to trimming and J lost 0 bases, with 11 bases between them. The CDR3 loop spans 15 amino acids. The germline V gene encodes CDR1 SGHTA and CDR2 FQGTGA. The CDR3 DNA reads as TGTGCCAGCAGCCCCCAGCGGAGCTCCTACAATGAGCAGTTCTTC. This translates into CASSPQRSSYNEQFF.